Below, 14 T cell receptor beta chains from the same sample are listed, as sequenced in a study of control samples from healthy donors and cancer patients. TCRdb keeps only in-frame clones here, not all; method: immunoSEQ multiplex PCR. The sample has 150,000 to 180,000 clones, about 93% seen once. Sequenced: blood. The receptors come from a man between 45 and 60 years old in good health.

The CDR3 coding sequence is TGTGCCAGCAGTGAACCAGCTGGGGGGCGGCAAGAGACCCAGTACTTC. This sequence encodes CASSEPAGGRQETQYF. The chain employs TRBV6-1 and TRBJ2-5; either TRBD1 or TRBD2 may supply D (6 bases each). The CDR3 has 16 residues. Trimming shortened V by 2 bases and J by 2 bases, and 15 bases separated the two germline ends. CDR1 is MNHNS and CDR2 is SASEGT in the germline V gene.

The rearrangement joins TRBV10-1 to TRBJ2-1; D call uncertain. The CDR3 runs to 11 residues. The V end was cut by 0 bases, the J end by 8 bases, with 2 bases between. Per the germline V gene, CDR1 is WNHNN and CDR2 is SYGVQD (reference sequence). The CDR3 DNA is TGCGCCAGCAGTGAGTCCCATGAGCAGTTCTTC. This sequence encodes CASSESHEQFF.

V is TRBV21-1 and J is TRBJ2-7; the table's D call TRBD2 went unverified against the DNA. TRBV21-1 is an annotated pseudogene. This CDR3 region has 15 residues. The chain's CDR3 is CASSKGEGGYYEQYF. The CDR3 coding sequence is TGTGCCAGCAGCAAAGGAGAGGGAGGATACTACGAGCAGTACTTC.

The J gene is TRBJ1-4, the V gene TRBV5-4; TRBD1 is a possible D gene (6 bases). Trimming removed 4 bases at V and 4 bases at J, with 14 bases between. Germline-derived CDR1 and CDR2 are SGHNT and YYREEE (reference sequence). The CDR3 totals 15 residues. CDR3 sequence reads: CASSPQGGGNEKLFF. As DNA, the CDR3 is TGTGCCAGCAGCCCTCAGGGAGGGGGTAATGAAAAACTGTTTTTT.

The rearrangement uses TRBV9 and TRBJ1-2, with D perhaps matching TRBD1 (6 bases). This CDR3 has 14 amino acids. The germline V and J ends were trimmed by 4 bases and 2 bases, with 12 bases remaining between them. The germline gives CDR1 SGDLS, CDR2 YYNGEE. In nucleotides, the CDR3 is TGTGCCAGCAGCTCCCGAGGGGGGAACTATGGCTACACCTTC. This sequence encodes CASSSRGGNYGYTF.

The chain links TRBV12-3 or TRBV12-4 to TRBJ1-1, with TRBD1 identical over 8 bases. The CDR3 runs to 13 residues. V lost 6 bases, J lost 4 bases, and 4 bases stayed unmatched. The CDR3 region is CASRLDRGTEAFF. Here the CDR3 DNA reads TGTGCCAGCAGACTTGACAGGGGCACTGAAGCTTTCTTT.

This chain links TRBV28 with TRBJ2-7; 7 nucleotides line up with TRBD1. Germline V gene lookup returns CDR1 MDHEN and CDR2 SYDVKM. Trimming cost V 8 bases and J 0 bases; bases outside gene matches: 4. This CDR3 has 13 residues. This chain's CDR3 is CASETGISYEQYF. DNA for the CDR3: TGTGCCAGCGAGACAGGGATCTCCTACGAGCAGTACTTC.

This clone appeared once. The chain links TRBV5-1 to TRBJ1-1, with D perhaps matching TRBD1 (6 bases). V lost 4 bases, J lost 5 bases, and 12 bases lay in between. The CDR3 is 13 residues long. Germline CDR1 SGHRS, CDR2 YFSETQ. CDR3 in amino acids: CASSATRGTEAFF. In nucleotides, the CDR3 is TGCGCCAGCAGCGCAACCAGGGGAACTGAAGCTTTCTTT.

The chain has TRBV19 and TRBJ2-3; D is possibly TRBD1 (6 bases). Trimming pared 6 bases from V and 1 base from J, leaving 8 bases between. The CDR3 totals 13 residues. The germline V gene has CDR1 LNHDA and CDR2 SQIVND (reference sequence). Written as DNA, the CDR3 is TGTGCCAGTAGCAGGGGCCGCACAGATACGCAGTATTTT. Translated, it gives CASSRGRTDTQYF.

The chain couples TRBV28 to TRBJ2-7; no clear D gene. In germline, CDR1 is MDHEN, CDR2 SYDVKM. Trimming left V 5 bases short and J 1 base short, with 15 bases between. The CDR3 has 15 amino acids. Here the CDR3 reads CASSPPSLGSYEQYF. The CDR3 region has the DNA TGTGCCAGCAGTCCCCCCTCTCTCGGATCCTACGAGCAGTACTTC. The full variable domain, with the rest looked up from reference TRBV28 and TRBJ2-7, is DVKVTQSSRYLVKRTGEKVFLECVQDMDHENMFWYRQDPGLGLRLIYFSYDVKMKEKGDIPEGYSVSREKKERFSLILESASTNQTSMYLCASSPPSLGSYEQYFGPGTRLTVT.

This chain uses TRBV5-4 with TRBJ2-1, with 10 bases fitting TRBD1. The CDR3 runs 15 residues. The trim removed 4 bases at V and 3 bases at J, leaving 4 bases unmatched. CDR1 SGHNT and CDR2 YYREEE come from the germline V gene (reference sequence). This CDR3 is CASSQDRGYYNEQFF. The CDR3 DNA sequence: TGTGCCAGCAGCCAGGACAGGGGGTACTACAATGAGCAGTTCTTC.

The chain carries TRBV12-5 and TRBJ1-1; no definite D call. This CDR3 has 12 amino acids. CDR1 is LGHNT, CDR2 FRNRAP, per germline. V was trimmed by 6 bases and J by 4 bases, leaving 9 bases between them. CDR3 sequence reads: CASGRWGTEAFF. Written as DNA, the CDR3 is TGTGCTAGTGGCAGATGGGGCACTGAAGCTTTCTTT.

The chain links TRBV5-1 to TRBJ2-7; either TRBD1 or TRBD2 may fit D (5 bases each). Per the germline V gene, CDR1 is SGHRS and CDR2 is YFSETQ. Trimming stripped 3 bases from V and 4 bases from J, with 14 bases between. The length of the CDR3 is 14 residues. The CDR3 sequence is CASSSGTRWYEQYF. The CDR3, as DNA: TGCGCCAGCAGCTCCGGGACGCGCTGGTACGAGCAGTACTTC.

The chain recombines TRBV9 with TRBJ2-3, with 7 bases lining up with TRBD1. The ends lost 0 bases at V and 6 bases at J; junction bases unmatched: 7. Germline V gene lookup returns CDR1 SGDLS and CDR2 YYNGEE. The CDR3 has 15 amino acids. CDR3 amino acids: CASSVGEGAWDTQYF. The CDR3 DNA follows: TGTGCCAGCAGCGTAGGTGAGGGGGCGTGGGATACGCAGTATTTT.